The present entry profiles one TCR beta chain with its context. Its target is unknown. Assay used: immunoSEQ multiplex PCR; TCRdb lists only in-frame clones, some missing. The sample lists approximately 32,000 clones, roughly nine tenths occurring once. This sample was included in a study of a mutant IDH1 vaccine in newly diagnosed glioma. Whole-study context: Investigators started vaccination 4-6 weeks after radiotherapy alone, or with temozolomide cycles.

The V gene lost 0 bases and the J gene lost 3 bases, with 12 bases spanning the gap. Germline V gene sequence: CDR1 MNHEY, CDR2 SVGAGI. The CDR3 is 15 amino acids. The sample's time point: week 47, end of study. The content of each vaccine dose was 300 ug of mutant IDH1 20-mer peptide, and topical imiquimod accompanied it. The source material was PBMCs, sampled from a glioma patient whose treatment included an IDH1 peptide vaccine. This receptor was taken from a man in his forties or fifties with glioma. The genes are TRBV6-5 and TRBJ2-7; possible D gene TRBD1, 6 bases. CDR3 coding DNA: TGTGCCAGCAGTTACTCGAAGGGGGTCTACTACGAGCAGTACTTC. This codes for CASSYSKGVYYEQYF.